Only a few counts were recorded for the clone carrying this T cell receptor beta chain. TCR beta VDJ combinations and CDR3 sequences were profiled from genomic DNA. MiXCR was run by TCRdb on the reads, yielding one entry per CDR3 protein. The sample shows 150,000 to 200,000 distinct CDR3 sequences, 40% to 55% of them seen only once. Patients chosen for sequencing had shown CD8+CD57+ cell expansion by flow cytometry. This entry belongs to a study of CD8+CD57+ T cells in acquired aplastic anemia. Trimming took 4 bases from V and 4 from J, leaving 16 bases between them. CDR1 LGHNA and CDR2 YNFKEQ come from the germline V gene. This CDR3 comprises 16 residues.

The source of this sequence is a human donor with aplastic anemia. The sample taken for sequencing was sorted CD4+, CD8+, or CD8+CD57+ T cells (not recorded which) from PBMCs. The V gene is TRBV4-2, the J gene TRBJ2-2; D is unclear. The CDR3 nucleotides are TGTGCCAGCAGCCTGATTGATGCCCGGGCCACCGGGGAGCTGTTTTTT. Amino acids: CASSLIDARATGELFF.